This T cell receptor beta chain was observed in a study of blood T cell repertoires in COVID-19. Germline loops: CDR1 MNHEY, CDR2 SVGEGT. The CDR3 contains 15 residues. Trimming removed 0 bases from V and 1 base from J, with 9 bases in between. Generated by immunoSEQ multiplex PCR, the TCRdb table keeps only in-frame clones and is missing some. This sample has roughly 250,000 clones, with around nine tenths found just once. Those who participated ranged in age from about 18 to 95 years and resided in about two dozen US areas. Cohort 3 donors were reported recovered after two negative PCRs, clearance, or symptom resolution.

Input material: PBMCs or T cells enriched from blood (not recorded which). The receptor comes from a woman in her late teens or twenties who had recovered from COVID-19. The chain joins TRBV6-2 or TRBV6-3 to TRBJ1-2; unclear D gene. The CDR3 protein is CASSYSKRSNYGYTF. The DNA of the CDR3 is TGTGCCAGCAGTTACTCTAAGCGGAGTAACTATGGCTACACCTTC.